The entry that follows covers one T cell receptor (beta chain) sequence. Its target is unknown. Germline CDR1 SGHTA, CDR2 FQGNSA. V shed 2 bases and J shed 4 bases, with 15 bases lying between them. The CDR3 runs 15 residues. These data originate in a study of radiation and T cells in renal cell carcinoma. Study-level findings and limits: No pretreatment tumor biopsies were available for baseline clonotypes.

Time point defined: blood 4 weeks post-SBRT, at nephrectomy. The treatment: 15 Gy SBRT to primary tumor, nephrectomy 4 weeks later. Nephrectomy followed 15 Gy stereotactic body radiation by 4 weeks. After SBRT, blood was collected at 2 and 4 weeks, plus baseline. The data were produced by immunoSEQ multiplex PCR, yet TCRdb's version contains in-frame clones alone and is incomplete. The sample shows under 200,000 clones, 88% of them seen only once. This chain uses TRBV7-2 with TRBJ2-7; D may be TRBD1 or TRBD2 (7 bases each). The sequence derives from a woman between 50 and 59 years old with renal cell carcinoma. Sequenced material: blood, taken from a patient whose treatment included radiotherapy and nephrectomy. The CDR3 is CASSLQGGALYEQYF. DNA for the CDR3: TGTGCCAGCAGCTTACAGGGGGGGGCCCTTTACGAGCAGTACTTC.